One and the same sample provided the 12 T cell receptor beta chains below, sequenced in a study of STAT5B mutations in CD4+ large granular lymphocyte leukemia. This table comes from immunoSEQ multiplex PCR, and its TCRdb copy is limited to in-frame clones, with some not included. The sample lists roughly 30,000 clones, roughly 72% occurring once. Sequencing was carried out using CD4+ T cells from blood buffy coats. The receptors were sampled from a human donor in good health.

The chain has TRBV5-4 and TRBJ2-5; no reliable D call. V gave up 0 bases and J gave up 4 bases, with 10 bases separating them. The CDR3 sequence is 14 residues long. The germline CDR1 and CDR2 sequences are SGHNT and YYREEE (reference sequence). This CDR3 reads CASSLEGGGETQYF. The CDR3 DNA is TGTGCCAGCAGCTTGGAGGGTGGCGGAGAGACCCAGTACTTC.

The rearrangement uses TRBV5-5 and TRBJ1-2; tentative D call: TRBD1 (5 bases). Germline values: CDR1 SGHKS, CDR2 YYEKEE (reference sequence). V was shortened by 4 bases and J by 5 bases, with 18 bases between the two germline ends. The CDR3 has 15 residues. The CDR3 DNA reads TGTGCCAGCAGCCGATATGCCGGGGCCCTTTATGGCTACACCTTC. This sequence encodes CASSRYAGALYGYTF.

The J gene is TRBJ1-1, the V gene TRBV19; D uncertain. The CDR3 is 13 amino acids. Per germline, CDR1 LNHDA and CDR2 SQIVND (reference sequence). Trimming removed 3 bases from V and 1 base from J, with 6 bases in between. In DNA, the CDR3 is TGTGCCAGTAGTATCAACCGGAACACTGAAGCTTTCTTT. Its translation: CASSINRNTEAFF.

The CDR3 region has the DNA TGTGCCAGCAGTGCTCAGGGATACAATCAGCCCCAGCATTTT. Protein product: CASSAQGYNQPQHF. V usage is TRBV6-1 and J usage is TRBJ1-5, with a possible D match to TRBD1 (5 bases). Trimming pared 4 bases from V and 3 bases from J, leaving 10 bases between. This CDR3 is built from 14 residues. Germline assignment: CDR1 MNHNS and CDR2 SASEGT.

This rearrangement joins TRBV29-1 to TRBJ1-2; D gene ambiguous. Deletions cut 6 bases from V and 4 bases from J, with 21 bases between. The CDR3 runs to 15 residues. Germline assignment: CDR1 SQVTM and CDR2 ANQGSEA. The CDR3 region has the DNA TGCAGCGTCACTTGGGCCTTCGGAGAGATCTATGGCTACACCTTC. It translates to CSVTWAFGEIYGYTF.

The chain carries TRBV7-2 and TRBJ1-2, with 7 bases that match TRBD1. Trimming at V came to 5 bases and at J to 2 bases, leaving 5 bases not matched to a gene. The CDR3 length is 14 residues. CDR1 and CDR2 (germline): SGHTA, FQGNSA. The CDR3 DNA follows: TGTGCCAGCAGCCGGGGACAGATCAACTATGGCTACACCTTC. Protein product: CASSRGQINYGYTF.

CDR3 region: CAISTGTGNSPLHF. The CDR3 nucleotides are TGTGCCATCAGCACAGGGACTGGAAATTCACCCCTCCACTTT. The chain links TRBV10-3 to TRBJ1-6, with D tentatively TRBD1 (6 bases). Deletions cut 6 bases from V and 7 bases from J, with 13 bases between. CDR1 is ENHRY, CDR2 SYGVKD, per germline. This CDR3 is 14 amino acids long.

This chain links TRBV7-3 with TRBJ2-1; tentative D call: TRBD1 (6 bases). This CDR3 comprises 15 residues. Germline CDR1 reads SGHTA; CDR2 reads FQGTGA. V gave up 8 bases and J gave up 4 bases, with 18 bases separating them. The CDR3 here is CASADRPGVYNEQFF. CDR3 DNA sequence: TGTGCCAGCGCGGACAGACCAGGGGTATACAATGAGCAGTTCTTC.

The V and J genes are TRBV28 and TRBJ2-1; D is undetermined. This CDR3 is built from 16 residues. Trimming cost V 3 bases and J 6 bases, with 18 bases left between them. Per germline, CDR1 MDHEN and CDR2 SYDVKM. The CDR3 sequence is CASSLGAVPIGNEQFF. CDR3 sequence (DNA): TGTGCCAGCAGTTTGGGCGCGGTTCCTATTGGCAATGAGCAGTTCTTC.

The V and J genes are TRBV7-2 and TRBJ2-3; 10 bases fit TRBD2. CDR1 and CDR2 (germline): SGHTA, FQGNSA. The CDR3 loop spans 16 amino acids. Trimming cost V 1 base and J 6 bases; bases outside gene matches: 7. The CDR3 DNA reads TGTGCCAGCAGCTTAGGGCCTAGCGGGGGCCACGATACGCAGTATTTT. It encodes CASSLGPSGGHDTQYF.

The chain employs TRBV6-5 and TRBJ1-1, with D unresolved. The CDR3 runs 13 residues. Germline CDR1 and CDR2: MNHEY and SVGAGI. Trimming shortened V by 6 bases and J by 4 bases, and 12 bases separated the two germline ends. CDR3 residues: CASRSLRATEAFF. The CDR3 bases are TGTGCCAGCAGGTCGCTCCGGGCCACTGAAGCTTTCTTT.

This clone has just a few counts. In DNA form, the CDR3 reads TGTGCCAGCAGCTTCTCAGGGGCGATGACTGAAGCTTTCTTT. It is translated as CASSFSGAMTEAFF. The V gene is TRBV7-3, the J gene TRBJ1-1; a weak D match, TRBD1 (6 bases). Trimming pared 3 bases from V and 5 bases from J, leaving 13 bases between. The CDR3 extends over 14 amino acids. Germline V CDR1 and CDR2: SGHTA, FQGTGA.